These 24 T cell receptor beta chains were sequenced from one sample in a study of cytomegalovirus exposure and HLA in healthy donors. Both 60 Vbeta primers and 13 Jbeta primers went into the PCR. Produced via immunoSEQ multiplex PCR; TCRdb's table is partial and in-frame only. The sample lists about 82,000 clones; around 77% were seen once. Sequenced material: PBMCs. These receptors came from a man aged 45-60 years in good health and CMV-seronegative.

The rearrangement uses TRBV21-1 and TRBJ1-1; TRBD1 is the table's D call, not checked against the DNA. TRBV21-1 is recorded as a pseudogene. The CDR3 covers 15 residues. CDR3 residues: CASSPNGTGYYEAFF. The DNA for the CDR3 is TGTGCCAGCAGCCCCAACGGGACAGGGTACTATGAAGCTTTCTTT.

The chain recombines TRBV4-2 with TRBJ1-1, with D uncertain. Trimming removed 1 base at V and 7 bases at J, with 7 bases between. The germline V gene encodes CDR1 LGHNA and CDR2 YNFKEQ. This CDR3 comprises 12 residues. The CDR3 nucleotides read TGTGCCAGCAGCCAAGTGGCGGATGAAGCTTTCTTT. The encoded protein is CASSQVADEAFF.

This chain uses TRBV14 with TRBJ1-1; D is unresolved. From germline, CDR1 is SGHDN and CDR2 FVKESK. V lost 1 base and J 5 bases, leaving 5 bases between the germline ends. This CDR3 contains 12 residues. DNA of the CDR3: TGTGCCAGCAGCCAAGCCAGAACTGAAGCTTTCTTT. Its protein product is CASSQARTEAFF.

V and J are TRBV29-1 and TRBJ1-6; 7 bases agree with TRBD1. The CDR3 extends over 13 amino acids. The ends lost 4 bases at V and 6 bases at J; junction bases unmatched: 3. Germline CDR1 is SQVTM and CDR2 is ANQGSEA. The CDR3 DNA follows: TGCAGCGTTGCGGCAGGGGGTAATTCACCCCTCCACTTT. Translating it yields CSVAAGGNSPLHF.

Comment on this clone: At one of its ends the junction is not consistent with the germline gene, which may arise from a read error. The V call is TRBV7-9, the J call TRBJ2-5, with TRBD1 as a possible D gene (5 bases). This CDR3 spans 15 amino acids. The germline V gene has CDR1 SEHNR and CDR2 FQNEAQ (reference sequence). The DNA for the CDR3 is TGTTCCAGCAGCTTGGGTCTGACAGCCCAAGAGACCCAGTACTTC. Its protein is CSSSLGLTAQETQYF.

This chain connects TRBV7-9 to TRBJ1-4; D gene uncertain. Germline V gene lookup returns CDR1 SEHNR and CDR2 FQNEAQ (reference sequence). CDR3 length: 11 residues. V was clipped by 4 bases and J by 6 bases, with 3 bases between them. The CDR3 reads CASSSYEKLFF. The CDR3 bases are TGTGCCAGCAGCTCTTATGAAAAACTGTTTTTT.

The chain couples TRBV28 to TRBJ2-5; 14 bases map to TRBD2. CDR1 and CDR2 from the germline V gene are MDHEN and SYDVKM. This CDR3 spans 17 amino acids. Trimming cost V 1 base and J 4 bases; bases outside gene matches: 5. The CDR3 nucleotides read TGTGCCAGCAGTTTATCGACTAGCGGGGGGGCGGGAGAGACCCAGTACTTC. Protein sequence: CASSLSTSGGAGETQYF.

V and J are TRBV28 and TRBJ2-6; D is unresolved. The V gene lost 9 bases and the J gene lost 0 bases, with 6 bases spanning the gap. Germline loops: CDR1 MDHEN, CDR2 SYDVKM. This CDR3 is 13 amino acids long. CDR3: CASTRSGANVLTF. In DNA form, the CDR3 reads TGTGCCAGTACACGCTCTGGGGCCAACGTCCTGACTTTC.

The sample holds one count of this clone. V and J are TRBV6-1 and TRBJ2-2, with a weak D call TRBD2 (6 bases). The CDR3 spans 15 residues. Germline CDR1 MNHNS, CDR2 SASEGT. Between the trimmed V and J ends, which lost 8 bases and 2 bases, there was a span of 15 bases. CDR3 sequence reads: CASAPGTYNTGELFF. The CDR3 nucleotides read TGTGCCAGCGCTCCGGGGACTTACAACACCGGGGAGCTGTTTTTT.

The chain has TRBV28 and TRBJ2-7; 8 positions agree with TRBD2. Germline V gene data show CDR1 as MDHEN and CDR2 as SYDVKM. The CDR3 consists of 14 residues. V lost 10 bases, J lost 2 bases, and 10 bases stayed unmatched. This chain's CDR3 is CATQRGPLPYEQYF. The CDR3 nucleotides read TGTGCCACCCAGCGGGGGCCCCTTCCCTACGAGCAGTACTTC.

This clone was found once. The chain has TRBV6-5 and TRBJ2-5; TRBD1 aligns across 10 bases. The CDR3 consists of 15 residues. CDR1 and CDR2 from the germline V gene are MNHEY and SVGAGI. V was pared by 2 bases and J by 5 bases, with 5 bases of the junction left unmatched. Written as DNA, the CDR3 is TGTGCCAGCAGTTACGCCAGGACAGGGGGGGAGACCCAGTACTTC. Its protein product is CASSYARTGGETQYF.

The DNA for the CDR3 is TGTGCCAGCAGCCAATTTACAGGGGTCTATAATTCACCCCTCCACTTT. This encodes CASSQFTGVYNSPLHF. This chain connects TRBV14 to TRBJ1-6; the match to TRBD1 covers 7 bases. CDR3 size: 16 residues. Germline V CDR1 and CDR2: SGHDN, FVKESK. With 2 bases clipped from V and 3 bases from J, the junction kept 4 bases outside the gene matches.

Only one count was recorded for this clone. The chain couples TRBV19 to TRBJ2-3; no clear D gene. CDR1 is LNHDA and CDR2 is SQIVND in the germline V gene (reference sequence). Trimming took off 2 bases at V and 5 bases at J, with 2 bases between the two ends. The CDR3 covers 11 residues. CDR3 DNA sequence: TGTGCCAGTAGTATACTAGATACGCAGTATTTT. Residues: CASSILDTQYF. Full variable domain (outside the CDR3, taken from reference TRBV19 and TRBJ2-3): DGGITQSPKYLFRKEGQNVTLSCEQNLNHDAMYWYRQDPGQGLRLIYYSQIVNDFQKGDIAEGYSVSREKKESFPLTVTSAQKNPTAFYLCASSILDTQYFGPGTRLTVL.

This clone occurred once. The chain joins TRBV5-1 to TRBJ2-3, with 7 bases identical to TRBD1. The junction had 3 bases not matched to a gene; V was cut back by 0 bases and J by 2 bases. There are 15 residues in the CDR3. CDR1 is SGHRS, CDR2 YFSETQ, per germline. The chain's CDR3 is CASSLGGQYTDTQYF. CDR3 DNA: TGCGCCAGCAGCTTGGGGGGACAGTACACAGATACGCAGTATTTT.

The chain recombines TRBV30 with TRBJ2-6; D is undetermined. CDR1 and CDR2 from the germline V gene are GTSNPN and SVGIG (reference sequence). The CDR3 extends over 12 amino acids. The V and J ends lost 4 bases and 2 bases respectively, with 3 bases between them. The CDR3 protein is CAWTPGANVLTF. The CDR3 nucleotides are TGTGCCTGGACTCCTGGGGCCAACGTCCTGACTTTC. Based on the CDR3 plus reference TRBV30 and TRBJ2-6, the full variable domain is SQTIHQWPATLVQPVGSPLSLECTVEGTSNPNLYWYRQAAGRGLQLLFYSVGIGQISSEVPQNLSASRPQDRQFILSSKKLLLSDSGFYLCAWTPGANVLTFGAGSRLTVL.

The chain employs TRBV6-1 and TRBJ2-7; 9 nucleotides match TRBD2. Trimming removed 3 bases from V and 6 bases from J; junction bases left unmatched: 6. In germline, CDR1 is MNHNS, CDR2 SASEGT. The CDR3 is 14 residues long. CDR3 DNA: TGTGCCAGCAGTGAGCCGGGACTAGCAAGCGAGCAGTACTTC. It yields the protein CASSEPGLASEQYF.

The genes are TRBV9 and TRBJ2-5, with TRBD1 matching 11 bases. The V segment lost 0 bases and the J segment 5 bases; nucleotides outside the gene matches: 6. The CDR3 runs to 16 residues. CDR1 and CDR2 (germline): SGDLS, YYNGEE. CDR3 nucleotide sequence: TGTGCCAGCAGCGTAGCGGGGACAGGGGGATCTGAGACCCAGTACTTC. Translating gives CASSVAGTGGSETQYF.

This chain connects TRBV30 to TRBJ1-2; 11 bases map to TRBD1. Trimming removed 3 bases from V and 7 bases from J; junction bases left unmatched: 10. Germline assignment: CDR1 GTSNPN and CDR2 SVGIG (reference sequence). This CDR3 comprises 15 residues. CDR3 amino acids: CAWRTGTGGSVGYTF. Here the CDR3 DNA reads TGTGCCTGGAGGACGGGGACAGGGGGTTCGGTTGGCTACACCTTC. Combining the CDR3 with reference TRBV30 and TRBJ1-2 gives the whole variable domain SQTIHQWPATLVQPVGSPLSLECTVEGTSNPNLYWYRQAAGRGLQLLFYSVGIGQISSEVPQNLSASRPQDRQFILSSKKLLLSDSGFYLCAWRTGTGGSVGYTFGSGTRLTVV.

This clone was counted at least ten times. This rearrangement joins TRBV5-4 to TRBJ1-3; 11 bases are shared with TRBD1. V lost 3 bases and J lost 4; bases outside the gene matches: 9. The length of the CDR3 is 17 residues. CDR1 SGHNT and CDR2 YYREEE come from the germline V gene (reference sequence). CDR3 amino acids: CASSSGQGATSGNTIYF. CDR3 sequence (DNA): TGTGCCAGCAGCTCTGGACAGGGGGCAACCTCCGGAAACACCATATATTTT. Drawing the rest from reference TRBV5-4 and TRBJ1-3, the complete variable domain is ETGVTQSPTHLIKTRGQQVTLRCSSQSGHNTVSWYQQALGQGPQFIFQYYREEENGRGNFPPRFSGLQFPNYSSELNVNALELDDSALYLCASSSGQGATSGNTIYFGEGSWLTVV.

The chain is built from TRBV4-2 and TRBJ2-3; 8 nucleotides align to TRBD2. V lost 0 bases to trimming and J lost 4 bases; unmatched junction nucleotides: 9. CDR3 length equals 17 residues. The germline V gene has CDR1 LGHNA and CDR2 YNFKEQ. The CDR3 DNA follows: TGTGCCAGCAGCCAAGATTTCCGGACTAGCAAGGCAGATACGCAGTATTTT. Residues: CASSQDFRTSKADTQYF.

The V and J genes are TRBV5-4 and TRBJ1-1; D is ambiguous. The germline V and J ends were trimmed by 3 bases and 6 bases, with 15 bases remaining between them. Germline V gene sequence: CDR1 SGHNT, CDR2 YYREEE (reference sequence). There are 14 residues in the CDR3. The CDR3 sequence is CASSSGSGSAEAFF. The CDR3 nucleotides read TGTGCCAGCAGCTCTGGTTCCGGGTCGGCTGAAGCTTTCTTT.

In this sample, this clone turned up a few times. The V call is TRBV4-2, the J call TRBJ2-1, with 9 bases lining up with TRBD2. The CDR3 contains 14 residues. Looked up from germline, CDR1 is LGHNA and CDR2 is YNFKEQ. The V gene end was trimmed by 0 bases and the J gene end by 15 bases; junction bases not matched to a gene: 9. This CDR3 is CASSQDSGGPRGFF. In DNA, the CDR3 is TGTGCCAGCAGCCAAGATAGCGGGGGCCCCCGGGGGTTCTTC.

This chain links TRBV6-5 with TRBJ1-1, with 7 nucleotides matching TRBD1. Unmatched junction bases numbered 7, after V lost 4 bases and J lost 5 bases. CDR1 and CDR2 from the germline V gene are MNHEY and SVGAGI. The CDR3 runs 14 residues. The CDR3 spells CASSSRTGETEAFF. DNA for the CDR3: TGTGCCAGCAGTTCCCGGACAGGCGAGACTGAAGCTTTCTTT.

The chain recombines TRBV16 with TRBJ1-6; 7 nucleotides match TRBD1. This CDR3 has 14 amino acids. Per germline, CDR1 KGHSY and CDR2 FQNENV. V was pared by 4 bases and J by 7 bases, with 4 bases of the junction left unmatched. The CDR3 region is CASSLRDSNSPLHF. The CDR3 DNA sequence: TGTGCCAGCAGCCTCCGGGACAGCAATTCACCCCTCCACTTT.